The present entry profiles one TCR beta chain with its context. Its antigen is unknown. This sample is drawn from a study of T cells after yellow fever vaccination. Points from the study as a whole: Booster samples showed a return of most primary-vaccination clones (around 95% CD4, about 88% CD8). There was a small share of clonotypes that showed up in both the CD4 and CD8 compartments. Weaker, the secondary response had a peak occurring faster, on day 5 versus 15. Contamination of FACS-sorted repertoires by abundant clonotypes from the bulk population could occur.

The CDR3 is 13 residues long. Deletions cut 4 bases from V and 5 bases from J, with 14 bases between. Germline assignment: CDR1 DFQATT and CDR2 SNEGSKA (reference sequence). TCRdb reprocessed the 5' RACE reads via MiXCR and lists one record per CDR3 protein. The sample has about 630,000 distinct CDR3 sequences, around an eighth seen once. The rearrangement joins TRBV20-1 to TRBJ2-5; a possible D gene is TRBD2 (5 bases). The TCR was taken from a man aged 25 to 45 who received the YFV17D yellow fever vaccine. The sample consisted of PBMCs, taken on the day of the yellow fever booster vaccination. Written as DNA, the CDR3 is TGCAGTGCTACAAGCGGACCGGGGGAGACCCAGTACTTC. It translates to CSATSGPGETQYF.